These 27 T cell receptor beta chains share one sample of origin, sequenced in a study of blood T cell repertoires in COVID-19. Sequencing was performed with immunoSEQ multiplex PCR; in TCRdb, only in-frame clones are kept and a portion is missing. The sample lists about 81,000 clones, 89% occurring once. Sequenced sample: peripheral blood. The receptor set was obtained from a woman over 75 with active COVID-19.

V gene TRBV20-1 combines with J gene TRBJ2-7; TRBD2 agrees at 11 bases. With 6 bases clipped from V and 1 base from J, the junction kept 5 bases outside the gene matches. Germline V gene data show CDR1 as DFQATT and CDR2 as SNEGSKA (reference sequence). The CDR3 is 14 residues long. This CDR3 reads CSASTSGGSYEQYF. CDR3 nucleotides: TGCAGTGCCAGTACTAGCGGGGGTTCCTACGAGCAGTACTTC.

V and J are TRBV6-2 or TRBV6-3 and TRBJ2-1, with D unclear. In germline, CDR1 is MNHEY, CDR2 SVGEGT. The CDR3 spans 12 residues. The V end lost 5 bases, the J end lost 13 bases, and 15 bases lay between the germline ends. The CDR3 nucleotides are TGTGCCAGCAGTCTTGCGGAGCTAGGACAGTTCTTC. Encoded protein: CASSLAELGQFF.

The genes are TRBV9 and TRBJ2-1, with D tentatively TRBD2 (6 bases). The CDR3 is made up of 16 amino acids. Between the trimmed V and J ends, which lost 0 bases and 3 bases, there was a span of 13 bases. Germline V gene data show CDR1 as SGDLS and CDR2 as YYNGEE. The CDR3 region has the DNA TGTGCCAGCAGCGTAGAAATTGGCGGGATCTACAATGAGCAGTTCTTC. Translation: CASSVEIGGIYNEQFF. Combining the CDR3 with reference TRBV9 and TRBJ2-1 gives the whole variable domain DSGVTQTPKHLITATGQRVTLRCSPRSGDLSVYWYQQSLDQGLQFLIQYYNGEERAKGNILERFSAQQFPDLHSELNLSSLELGDSALYFCASSVEIGGIYNEQFFGPGTRLTVL.

This clone was seen just once. V gene TRBV6-5 combines with J gene TRBJ1-4, with a weak D call TRBD1 (5 bases). Trimming pared 5 bases from V and 4 bases from J, leaving 14 bases between. The CDR3 has 15 amino acids. Germline CDR1 and CDR2: MNHEY and SVGAGI. CDR3 sequence (DNA): TGTGCCAGCAGTCCCGGAGGGGTGAATAATGAAAAACTGTTTTTT. Protein: CASSPGGVNNEKLFF.

The chain recombines TRBV4-2 with TRBJ2-7, with TRBD1 matching 10 bases. This CDR3 region has 15 residues. After removal of 2 bases from V and 5 bases from J, the junction contained 6 bases not matched to a gene. The germline CDR1 and CDR2 sequences are LGHNA and YNFKEQ. CDR3 nucleotide sequence: TGTGCCAGCAGCCAACCCGGGACAGGGGCCCACGAGCAGTACTTC. Translation gives CASSQPGTGAHEQYF.

The chain couples TRBV18 to TRBJ2-7; a possible D gene is TRBD1 (8 bases). The germline V gene has CDR1 KGHSH and CDR2 LQKENI. V lost 2 bases to trimming and J lost 2 bases, with 13 bases between them. This CDR3 is 15 amino acids long. CDR3 coding DNA: TGTGCCAGCTCACCAGAACAGGGGGGGACCTACGAGCAGTACTTC. This sequence encodes CASSPEQGGTYEQYF.

The chain couples TRBV7-9 to TRBJ2-3; tentative D call: TRBD1 (6 bases). V dropped 11 bases and J dropped 0 bases, with 15 bases sitting between them. Germline V gene data show CDR1 as SEHNR and CDR2 as FQNEAQ (reference sequence). The CDR3 has 14 residues. Written as DNA, the CDR3 is TGTGCCGTACCCAGGGGCGCGAGCACAGATACGCAGTATTTT. Translating gives CAVPRGASTDTQYF. Full variable domain (missing parts from reference TRBV7-9 and TRBJ2-3): DTGVSQNPRHKITKRGQNVTFRCDPISEHNRLYWYRQTLGQGPEFLTYFQNEAQLEKSRLLSDRFSAERPKGSFSTLEIQRTEQGDSAMYLCAVPRGASTDTQYFGPGTRLTVL.

The sample holds one count of this clone. V and J are TRBV18 and TRBJ2-7; the match to TRBD1 covers 12 bases. With 6 bases clipped from V and 4 bases from J, the junction kept 4 bases outside the gene matches. The germline CDR1 and CDR2 sequences are KGHSH and LQKENI. The CDR3 is made up of 14 amino acids. CDR3 DNA sequence: TGTGCCAGCTCTCCGGGACAGGGGGCTTACGAGCAGTACTTC. It translates to CASSPGQGAYEQYF.

This rearrangement joins TRBV12-3 or TRBV12-4 to TRBJ2-5; D is unclear. This CDR3 spans 13 amino acids. V lost 5 bases to trimming and J lost 0 bases, with 7 bases between them. This chain's CDR3 is CASSKIDQETQYF. The CDR3 nucleotides are TGTGCCAGCAGTAAGATAGACCAAGAGACCCAGTACTTC.

CDR3 protein: CASIRGRSTDTQYF. The CDR3 DNA sequence: TGTGCCAGCATAAGGGGGCGTAGCACAGATACGCAGTATTTT. This chain uses TRBV28 with TRBJ2-3; 7 bases map to TRBD1. Germline lookup yields CDR1 MDHEN and CDR2 SYDVKM. The CDR3 contains 14 residues. V shed 7 bases, J shed 0 bases, and the junction held 4 bases outside the gene matches.

This clone was counted a few times. The CDR3 nucleotides are TGTGCCAGCAGTCGGACACAGGGTTATGGCTACACCTTC. As protein: CASSRTQGYGYTF. V and J are TRBV6-5 and TRBJ1-2, with D perhaps matching TRBD1 (6 bases). V was pared by 5 bases and J by 5 bases, with 12 bases between. The CDR3 covers 13 residues. Per the germline V gene, CDR1 is MNHEY and CDR2 is SVGAGI.

The J gene is TRBJ1-3, the V gene TRBV4-2; TRBD1 agrees at 7 bases. Germline CDR1 LGHNA, CDR2 YNFKEQ. The CDR3 consists of 17 residues. Unmatched junction bases numbered 14, after V lost 1 base and J lost 8 bases. This chain's CDR3 is CASSQGTGLNWLDTIYF. The CDR3 region has the DNA TGTGCCAGCAGCCAAGGGACAGGCTTAAATTGGTTGGACACCATATATTTT.

The gene calls are TRBV7-2 and TRBJ2-1; 9 bases are shared with TRBD2. The CDR3 loop spans 14 amino acids. CDR1 and CDR2 (germline): SGHTA, FQGNSA. Trimming cost V 2 bases and J 15 bases; bases outside gene matches: 11. The CDR3 DNA reads as TGTGCCAGCAGCTTAAAAGAACTAGCGGGCTTGCCGTTCTTC. Translated: CASSLKELAGLPFF.

The genes are TRBV28 and TRBJ2-7; tentatively, D is TRBD1 (5 bases). From germline, CDR1 is MDHEN and CDR2 SYDVKM. Trimming removed 7 bases at V and 2 bases at J, with 15 bases between. This CDR3 comprises 14 residues. CDR3 bases: TGTGCCAGCACACAGTCGGACATACCCTACGAGCAGTACTTC. Translated: CASTQSDIPYEQYF.

V and J are TRBV3-1 (or the pseudogene TRBV3-2) and TRBJ2-2; D is undetermined. This CDR3 has 16 residues. Germline CDR1 is LGHDT and CDR2 is YNNKEL (reference sequence). Deletions cut 5 bases from V and 4 bases from J, with 17 bases between. CDR3 in amino acids: CASSGPFTRGTGELFF. DNA for the CDR3: TGTGCCAGCAGCGGCCCGTTTACCCGTGGCACCGGGGAGCTGTTTTTT.

The chain recombines TRBV24-1 with TRBJ2-5; 7 bases are a match to TRBD2. V was pared by 0 bases and J by 5 bases, with 5 bases of the junction left unmatched. The V gene's germline CDR1 is KGHDR and CDR2 SFDVKD. The CDR3 consists of 15 residues. The CDR3 DNA follows: TGTGCCACCAGTGATTTGGGGGGAGGGCGGGAGACCCAGTACTTC. Protein product: CATSDLGGGRETQYF.

As DNA, the CDR3 is TGTGCCAGCAGCTACAGGGCCGCGAACACCGGGGAGCTGTTTTTT. It codes for CASSYRAANTGELFF. The gene calls are TRBV11-2 and TRBJ2-2; D is possibly TRBD1 (6 bases). V gave up 4 bases and J gave up 0 bases, with 9 bases separating them. From germline, CDR1 is SGHAT and CDR2 FQNNGV. There are 15 residues in the CDR3.

This chain uses TRBV5-4 with TRBJ2-1; 14 nucleotides line up with TRBD2. CDR1 is SGHNT and CDR2 is YYREEE in the germline V gene (reference sequence). CDR3 length: 16 amino acids. The V segment lost 3 bases and the J segment 6 bases; nucleotides outside the gene matches: 5. CDR3 DNA sequence: TGTGCCAGCAGCTCGCGACTAGCGGGAGGGTTCAATGAGCAGTTCTTC. Translated, it gives CASSSRLAGGFNEQFF.

The rearrangement uses TRBV9 and TRBJ2-7, with D possibly matching TRBD1 (6 bases). Trimming stripped 3 bases from V and 2 bases from J, with 18 bases between. This CDR3 region has 16 residues. Germline V CDR1 and CDR2: SGDLS, YYNGEE. CDR3 loop: CASSGATPSGAYEQYF. The CDR3 region has the DNA TGTGCCAGCAGCGGAGCCACCCCCTCAGGGGCCTACGAGCAGTACTTC.

The CDR3 coding sequence is TGTGCCAGCAGTTTATACAGGGTTAGCTACGAGCAGTACTTC. Protein: CASSLYRVSYEQYF. The chain is built from TRBV28 and TRBJ2-7; weak D call: TRBD1 (6 bases). This CDR3 comprises 14 residues. The germline V and J ends were trimmed by 1 base and 3 bases, with 10 bases remaining between them. CDR1 and CDR2 from the germline V gene are MDHEN and SYDVKM.

This clone was detected a few times. The rearrangement joins TRBV10-3 to TRBJ1-1, with D maybe TRBD1 (5 bases). Germline loops: CDR1 ENHRY, CDR2 SYGVKD. The CDR3 extends over 14 amino acids. The V and J ends lost 2 bases and 5 bases respectively, with 12 bases between them. The DNA of the CDR3 is TGTGCCATCAGTGAGCTTGAAGGGGATACTGAAGCTTTCTTT. Protein: CAISELEGDTEAFF.

The chain joins TRBV10-2 to TRBJ2-7; TRBD2 agrees at 12 bases. This CDR3 is 13 amino acids long. Germline assignment: CDR1 WSHSY and CDR2 SAAADI. With 6 bases clipped from V and 7 bases from J, the junction kept 4 bases outside the gene matches. CDR3: CASRSGLAGEQYF. CDR3 DNA: TGCGCCAGCAGAAGCGGACTAGCGGGGGAGCAGTACTTC.

The chain uses TRBV6-2 or TRBV6-3 and TRBJ2-7, with D hard to call. The CDR3 totals 13 residues. V lost 4 bases, J lost 2 bases, and 9 bases lay in between. Per the germline V gene, CDR1 is MNHEY and CDR2 is SVGEGT. CDR3 nucleotide sequence: TGTGCCAGCAGTTCCCGCACGGCCTACGAGCAGTACTTC. Its translation: CASSSRTAYEQYF.

The chain recombines TRBV7-8 with TRBJ2-1; TRBD2 matches at 8 bases. V gave up 5 bases and J gave up 4 bases; unmatched junction bases: 13. This CDR3 is 17 amino acids long. CDR1 and CDR2 from the germline V gene are SGHVS and FQNEAQ. In DNA, the CDR3 is TGTGCCAGCAGCGCCCGCGGGGCGGGAGGAAATTACAATGAGCAGTTCTTC. This encodes CASSARGAGGNYNEQFF.

This chain connects TRBV4-2 to TRBJ2-2, with D unresolved. Deletions cut 4 bases from V and 5 bases from J, with 8 bases between. Per the germline V gene, CDR1 is LGHNA and CDR2 is YNFKEQ. The CDR3 covers 13 residues. The CDR3 nucleotides are TGTGCCAGCAGCCTACAAACGACCGGGGAGCTGTTTTTT. This gives the protein CASSLQTTGELFF.

The chain recombines TRBV18 with TRBJ2-3, with a possible D match to TRBD2 (6 bases). The CDR3 length is 16 residues. With 1 base removed from V and 1 base from J, the gap between germline ends came to 12 bases. Germline values: CDR1 KGHSH, CDR2 LQKENI. This CDR3 reads CASSPLASDRTDTQYF. CDR3 coding DNA: TGTGCCAGCTCACCACTGGCTAGCGATCGCACAGATACGCAGTATTTT.

The genes are TRBV7-7 and TRBJ1-4; D gene uncertain. The germline V gene encodes CDR1 SSHAT and CDR2 FNYEAQ (reference sequence). This CDR3 is 17 amino acids long. The V and J ends lost 4 bases and 0 bases respectively, with 15 bases between them. This CDR3 reads CASSSLNLVATNEKLFF. Here the CDR3 DNA reads TGTGCCAGCAGCTCGCTTAATCTAGTTGCAACTAATGAAAAACTGTTTTTT. The full variable domain, in which reference TRBV7-7 and TRBJ1-4 provide the parts outside the CDR3, is GAGVSQSPRYKVTKRGQDVTLRCDPISSHATLYWYQQALGQGPEFLTYFNYEAQPDKSGLPSDRFSAERPEGSISTLTIQRTEQRDSAMYRCASSSLNLVATNEKLFFGSGTQLSVL.